This T cell receptor (beta chain) originates from a study of spatial heterogeneity in lung cancer. About the study: For the average unique TCR and UMI combination, more than eight occurrences appeared in raw reads.

Noted time point: sample taken at primary tumor resection. Whole RNA, which was extracted from tumor, nontumor lung tissue or frozen PBMC, was sequenced without any cell sorting. More than 70 TRACERx patients with early, untreated non-small cell lung cancer donated samples. Germline-derived CDR1 and CDR2 are SGHTA and FQGNSA. The CDR3 loop spans 13 amino acids. V lost 3 bases and J lost 1, with 6 bases in between. In this sample, this clonotype turned up many times. TCRdb re-called the 5' RACE reads through MiXCR, storing one row per CDR3 protein. Of about 90,000 distinct CDR3 sequences detected, approximately 8.9% appear once; the ten largest clones hold less than 9%.

The chain combines TRBV7-2 with TRBJ2-5; D not certain. The TCR sequence derives from a male donor with early-stage non-small cell lung cancer. The sequencing here drew on PBMCs, taken at surgery. For the CDR3, the DNA is TGTGCCAGCAGCTTGGGCCTCCAAGAGACCCAGTACTTC. Protein product: CASSLGLQETQYF.